This T cell receptor beta chain emerged from a study of cytomegalovirus exposure and HLA in healthy donors. Findings and limits, study-wide: Cytomegalovirus-associated TCR beta chains were listed, numbering 150 to 200.

With 60 Vbeta and 13 Jbeta primers, the PCR was carried out. Here immunoSEQ multiplex PCR was the method, and the copy in TCRdb shows in-frame clones only, minus some. The table has approximately 120,000 clones, 70% to 80% seen once. This clone was observed a few times. What it binds is unknown. Trimming shortened V by 4 bases and J by 4 bases, and 14 bases separated the two germline ends. The CDR3 contains 14 residues. CDR1 SGHDT and CDR2 YYEEEE come from the germline V gene. The sequenced sample was PBMCs. This rearrangement joins TRBV5-6 to TRBJ1-1; D is perhaps TRBD1 (5 bases). The origin of this receptor is a female donor in good health and CMV-seronegative. The CDR3 loop reads CASSRWAGGTEAFF. In DNA form, the CDR3 reads TGTGCCAGCAGCCGCTGGGCCGGGGGCACTGAAGCTTTCTTT.